A single sample is the source of the 27 T cell receptor beta chains below, sequenced in a study of human T cells and chemical hapten exposure. The time point here: patch test 3, about 24 weeks after DPC sensitization. Treatment given: therapeutic diphenylcyclopropenone sensitization with weekly scalp DPC. TCRdb fed the RACE reads into MiXCR, producing one record per CDR3 protein. The sample includes some 180,000 distinct CDR3 sequences, about 22% of them seen just once. Sample: whole blood, taken in connection with sensitization to the hapten diphenylcyclopropenone (DPC). These TCRs come from a woman aged 40 to 55 with alopecia areata. Some clones in this sample may be carry-over from other donors' samples.

This rearrangement joins TRBV6-5 to TRBJ1-2; D gene ambiguous. CDR1 is MNHEY and CDR2 is SVGAGI in the germline V gene. The germline V and J ends were trimmed by 5 bases and 8 bases, with 18 bases remaining between them. CDR3 length: 14 residues. CDR3 in DNA: TGTGCCAGCAGTCCAGGACCGGGTTTGGGGGGCTACACCTTC. Protein sequence: CASSPGPGLGGYTF.

This clonotype was picked up many times. This chain links TRBV29-1 with TRBJ2-2; a possible D gene is TRBD1 (5 bases). The germline V and J ends were trimmed by 2 bases and 5 bases, with 6 bases remaining between them. Per the germline V gene, CDR1 is SQVTM and CDR2 is ANQGSEA. The CDR3 extends over 12 amino acids. CDR3 amino acids: CSVEQGTGELFF. The DNA of the CDR3 is TGCAGCGTTGAACAGGGAACCGGGGAGCTGTTTTTT.

This clonotype was picked up a small number of times. The chain is built from TRBV29-1 and TRBJ2-7; 8 nucleotides match TRBD1. V gave up 6 bases and J gave up 2 bases; unmatched junction bases: 3. This CDR3 has 12 residues. CDR1 and CDR2 (germline): SQVTM, ANQGSEA. This CDR3 is CSVATGAYEQYF. In DNA form, the CDR3 reads TGCAGCGTCGCGACAGGGGCCTACGAGCAGTACTTC.

In this sample, this clonotype turned up many times. V and J are TRBV6-5 and TRBJ2-7; 8 nucleotides agree with TRBD2. Germline trimming cut 5 bases from V and 1 base from J; bases unmatched to any gene: 22. The CDR3 runs to 20 residues. Germline V gives CDR1 MNHEY, CDR2 SVGAGI. The CDR3 spells CASSREKSGRRGGLSYEQYF. Here the CDR3 DNA reads TGTGCCAGCAGTCGCGAAAAGAGTGGGCGGCGCGGGGGGCTTTCCTACGAGCAGTACTTC.

In its sample, this clonotype was seen a few times. The CDR3 sequence: CASSLGGATNEKLFF. For the CDR3, the DNA is TGTGCCAGCAGTTTAGGGGGAGCAACTAATGAAAAACTGTTTTTT. This sequence joins TRBV12-3 or TRBV12-4 and TRBJ1-4; D unclear. V was clipped by 1 base and J by 0 bases, with 6 bases between them. The CDR3 covers 15 residues.

This clonotype showed up just a few times. This sequence joins TRBV4-3 and TRBJ2-5; D might be TRBD2 (5 bases). Deletions cut 0 bases from V and 5 bases from J, with 10 bases between. CDR3 size: 14 residues. Per the germline V gene, CDR1 is LGHNA and CDR2 is YSLEER. The CDR3 DNA is TGCGCCAGCAGCCAAGAGGGAGCCGCGGAGACCCAGTACTTC. It codes for CASSQEGAAETQYF.

This clonotype was counted at least ten times. This chain links TRBV10-3 with TRBJ2-5; D possibly corresponds to TRBD1 (6 bases). CDR3 size: 14 residues. Germline CDR1 is ENHRY and CDR2 is SYGVKD. Trimming took off 4 bases at V and 2 bases at J, with 11 bases between the two ends. The DNA for the CDR3 is TGTGCCATCAGTGCCATACAGGGACAAGAGACCCAGTACTTC. Translating it yields CAISAIQGQETQYF.

This clonotype was counted only a few times. This sequence joins TRBV11-2 and TRBJ2-3; 9 positions match TRBD2. V was pared by 0 bases and J by 4 bases, with 8 bases of the junction left unmatched. Germline V gene sequence: CDR1 SGHAT, CDR2 FQNNGV. The CDR3 totals 17 residues. As DNA, the CDR3 is TGTGCCAGCAGCTTAGATCGGCTAGCGGGGATCCCAGATACGCAGTATTTT. Residues: CASSLDRLAGIPDTQYF.

The chain is built from TRBV5-1 and TRBJ2-3; the D is unclear. CDR1 is SGHRS and CDR2 is YFSETQ in the germline V gene. This CDR3 region has 13 residues. The germline V and J ends were trimmed by 4 bases and 0 bases, with 6 bases remaining between them. The CDR3 reads CASSIFSTDTQYF. The CDR3 coding sequence is TGCGCCAGCAGCATCTTTAGCACAGATACGCAGTATTTT.

The J gene is TRBJ1-1, the V gene TRBV7-6, with D unresolved. This CDR3 contains 13 residues. The V gene's germline CDR1 is SGHVS and CDR2 FNYEAQ. V gave up 1 base and J gave up 7 bases, with 10 bases separating them. CDR3 residues: CASSLDAVHEAFF. The CDR3 DNA reads as TGTGCCAGCAGCTTAGACGCAGTTCATGAAGCTTTCTTT. The entire variable domain, with the rest obtained from reference TRBV7-6 and TRBJ1-1, is as follows: GAGVSQSPRYKVTKRGQDVALRCDPISGHVSLYWYRQALGQGPEFLTYFNYEAQQDKSGLPNDRFSAERPEGSISTLTIQRTEQRDSAMYRCASSLDAVHEAFFGQGTRLTVV.

The V gene is TRBV6-6, the J gene TRBJ1-6; no firm D call. The CDR3 runs 12 residues. In germline, CDR1 is MNHNY, CDR2 SVGAGI (reference sequence). V lost 5 bases, J lost 7 bases, and 6 bases lay in between. The CDR3 loop reads CASSQANSPLHF. CDR3 DNA: TGTGCCAGCAGTCAGGCGAATTCACCCCTCCACTTT.

This clonotype was detected a few times. The CDR3 bases are TGTGCCAGCAGCGCCCTAGCGGGAGTAGGCGGGGAGCTGTTTTTT. Translated: CASSALAGVGGELFF. The J gene is TRBJ2-2, the V gene TRBV9; 10 bases map to TRBD2. Germline-derived CDR1 and CDR2 are SGDLS and YYNGEE. V shed 3 bases and J 7 bases; nucleotides not matched to a gene: 6. This CDR3 has 15 amino acids.

J is TRBJ2-5 and V is TRBV20-1; 8 bases agree with TRBD1. Trimming cost V 2 bases and J 4 bases; bases outside gene matches: 6. This CDR3 is 14 amino acids long. Germline CDR1 is DFQATT and CDR2 is SNEGSKA (reference sequence). CDR3 DNA sequence: TGCAGTGCTAGACAGGGGGCGGTCGGAGAGACCCAGTACTTC. Translating it yields CSARQGAVGETQYF.

This clonotype was seen only a few times. The chain is built from TRBV4-2 and TRBJ1-1; weak D call: TRBD1 (5 bases). V was pared by 6 bases and J by 5 bases, with 19 bases between. Per the germline V gene, CDR1 is LGHNA and CDR2 is YNFKEQ. The CDR3 runs 15 residues. Here the CDR3 reads CASRGEQVGGTEAFF. The DNA of the CDR3 is TGTGCCAGCAGGGGGGAACAGGTTGGGGGGACTGAAGCTTTCTTT.

This clonotype was seen many times. This chain joins TRBV3-1 and TRBJ2-1, with D possibly being TRBD1 (7 bases). Trimming pared 4 bases from V and 4 bases from J, leaving 17 bases between. Germline V gene lookup returns CDR1 LGHDT and CDR2 YNNKEL (reference sequence). The CDR3 loop spans 16 amino acids. The CDR3 reads CASSRIGGGLYNEQFF. CDR3 sequence (DNA): TGTGCCAGCAGCCGGATTGGAGGGGGCTTGTACAATGAGCAGTTCTTC.

V gene TRBV28 combines with J gene TRBJ2-7; 9 nucleotides match TRBD1. With 4 bases clipped from V and 2 bases from J, the junction kept 3 bases outside the gene matches. The CDR3 contains 14 residues. CDR1 is MDHEN, CDR2 SYDVKM, per germline. CDR3 DNA: TGTGCCAGCAGTTCCTGGGACAGGGCCTACGAGCAGTACTTC. Amino acids: CASSSWDRAYEQYF. The full variable domain, rest sourced from reference TRBV28 and TRBJ2-7, is DVKVTQSSRYLVKRTGEKVFLECVQDMDHENMFWYRQDPGLGLRLIYFSYDVKMKEKGDIPEGYSVSREKKERFSLILESASTNQTSMYLCASSSWDRAYEQYFGPGTRLTVT.

This clonotype appeared a few times. The chain employs TRBV28 and TRBJ1-6; D ambiguous. From germline, CDR1 is MDHEN and CDR2 SYDVKM. This CDR3 comprises 11 residues. Trimming cost V 5 bases and J 14 bases, with 10 bases left between them. CDR3 protein: CASSSRFALHF. The CDR3 nucleotides are TGTGCCAGCAGTAGCCGATTCGCCCTCCACTTT.

This clonotype came up a few times. This rearrangement joins TRBV29-1 to TRBJ2-3, with TRBD2 matching 10 bases. Germline loops: CDR1 SQVTM, CDR2 ANQGSEA. This CDR3 has 19 residues. The trim removed 1 base at V and 4 bases at J, leaving 17 bases unmatched. The CDR3 nucleotides read TGCAGCGTTGAAGGATTAGCGGGAGGCCGGACCCCCGGAGCAGATACGCAGTATTTT. Translation gives CSVEGLAGGRTPGADTQYF.

The chain has TRBV7-2 and TRBJ2-4; a weak D match, TRBD1 (5 bases). Trimming removed 5 bases from V and 7 bases from J, with 15 bases in between. The CDR3 length is 14 residues. The germline V gene has CDR1 SGHTA and CDR2 FQGNSA. Here the CDR3 DNA reads TGTGCCAGCAGCGAAACCCCGGCAGGGAACATTCAGTACTTC. Translation: CASSETPAGNIQYF.

The chain is built from TRBV6-2 or TRBV6-3 and TRBJ2-2, with 7 bases that match TRBD1. The junction had 14 bases not matched to a gene; V was cut back by 7 bases and J by 3 bases. Germline assignment: CDR1 MNHEY and CDR2 SVGEGT. This CDR3 region has 17 residues. The CDR3 bases are TGTGCCAGCACTCCGCCGCCGGGACAGCTTTACACCGGGGAGCTGTTTTTT. Protein product: CASTPPPGQLYTGELFF.

Many counts were recorded for this clonotype. The rearrangement links TRBV5-5 to TRBJ1-5; D is perhaps TRBD1 (6 bases). The V end lost 4 bases, the J end lost 3 bases, and 11 bases lay between the germline ends. The CDR3 runs 14 residues. Germline loops: CDR1 SGHKS, CDR2 YYEKEE (reference sequence). The CDR3 is CASSPGQPNQPQHF. CDR3 in DNA: TGTGCCAGCAGCCCAGGACAGCCCAATCAGCCCCAGCATTTT.

The V gene is TRBV28, the J gene TRBJ1-1; D not certain. Germline-derived CDR1 and CDR2 are MDHEN and SYDVKM. This CDR3 has 12 residues. Deletions cut 8 bases from V and 1 base from J, with 8 bases between. The DNA of the CDR3 is TGTGCCAGCTCCTCCACGAACACTGAAGCTTTCTTT. Translation gives CASSSTNTEAFF.

V is TRBV20-1 and J is TRBJ2-1; 7 nucleotides line up with TRBD2. Losses at the gene ends were 5 bases for V and 2 bases for J; bases not matched to a gene: 15. The CDR3 is made up of 17 amino acids. CDR1 DFQATT and CDR2 SNEGSKA come from the germline V gene (reference sequence). CDR3 loop: CSALTFGLEKTYNEQFF. CDR3 DNA: TGCAGTGCTCTTACATTTGGACTAGAAAAGACCTACAATGAGCAGTTCTTC.

This clonotype was seen only a few times. The chain combines TRBV19 with TRBJ2-7; D call uncertain. The CDR3 is 15 amino acids. V was pared by 1 base and J by 2 bases, with 12 bases between. Germline CDR1 and CDR2: LNHDA and SQIVND (reference sequence). CDR3: CASSIASTSTYEQYF. Written as DNA, the CDR3 is TGTGCCAGTAGTATAGCCTCTACGAGCACCTACGAGCAGTACTTC.

The V and J genes are TRBV4-3 and TRBJ2-1; the D gene is possibly TRBD1 (5 bases). The CDR3 length is 16 residues. Between the trimmed V and J ends, which lost 3 bases and 3 bases, there was a span of 15 bases. CDR1 is LGHNA and CDR2 is YSLEER in the germline V gene. The chain's CDR3 is CASSQPLGDNYNEQFF. As DNA, the CDR3 is TGCGCCAGCAGCCAGCCGCTAGGGGATAACTACAATGAGCAGTTCTTC.

V and J are TRBV28 and TRBJ1-5; 7 nucleotides line up with TRBD1. The CDR3 runs 15 residues. V dropped 7 bases and J dropped 4; count of bases not matched to a gene: 10. Germline CDR1 and CDR2: MDHEN and SYDVKM. This CDR3 reads CASNLGTASNQPQHF. DNA for the CDR3: TGTGCCAGCAACCTTGGGACAGCCTCGAATCAGCCCCAGCATTTT.

The CDR3 here is CASSVGSGLQLLEQFF. CDR3 nucleotides: TGTGCCAGCAGCGTCGGATCAGGGCTACAACTGCTTGAGCAGTTCTTC. The chain has TRBV9 and TRBJ2-1; TRBD1 is a possible D gene (5 bases). The CDR3 runs 16 residues. Germline V CDR1 and CDR2: SGDLS, YYNGEE. V was pared by 2 bases and J by 9 bases, with 21 bases between.